Sequencing of this TCR beta chain was carried out in a study of T-cell reconstitution after alpha-beta-depleted transplantation in children. Overall study results and limits: T cells produced anew were the main source of T-cell counts and diversity one year after transplant. In patients about two months after transplant, alpha-beta T cells reportedly arose from several hundred expanded graft clones. For some patients, TCRbeta diversity was high at day 60 because of recipient T cells and thymic progenitors that survived.

This clonotype was detected a few times. Its antigen is undetermined. The TCRbeta library was prepared with unique molecular identifiers. TCRdb fed the PCR reads into MiXCR, producing one record per CDR3 protein. The sample has tens of thousands of distinct CDR3 sequences, roughly half seen once. The receptor comes from a boy less than two years old with SCID, due to receive a stem cell transplant. The specimen was peripheral blood, collected before TCRalphabeta/CD19-depleted stem cell transplant.

DNA for the CDR3: TGTGCCAGCAGTAGGCCAGGGACAGACTGGATAGAAAACACTGAAGCTTTCTTT. Translated, it gives CASSRPGTDWIENTEAFF. The chain combines TRBV12-3 or TRBV12-4 with TRBJ1-1, with 7 bases identical to TRBD1. The CDR3 loop spans 18 amino acids. The J segment lost 2 bases and the V segment lost 5 bases, leaving 17 bases of the junction unmatched.